This TCR beta chain was captured in a study of Tregs in tolerant kidney transplant recipients. Study-level points and caveats: Biological reproducibility was not directly addressed, but technical replication error appeared minimal. Activated donor B cell expansion appeared to reveal the most relevant donor-specific TCRbeta repertoire.

Unstimulated regulatory T cells (CD4+CD25+CD127-), CD4+CD25- non-regulatory cells, CD4 and CD8 cells were FACS-sorted from thawed PBMCs. The repertoire was sequenced with immunoSEQ multiplex PCR; TCRdb's copy has only in-frame clones and lacks some. The sample holds about 60,000 clones, about nine tenths seen once. This clone was picked up a small number of times. As yet, its antigen is unknown. The clonotype originates from a human donor who received a combined kidney and bone marrow transplant. Sample: CD8+ T cells from blood, taken before the transplant.

The CDR3 nucleotides read TGTGCCAGTAGTATGAGGCGGGCTGAAGCTTTCTTT. Its protein product is CASSMRRAEAFF. The rearrangement uses TRBV19 and TRBJ1-1, with no clear D. CDR1 and CDR2 from the germline V gene are LNHDA and SQIVND (reference sequence). The CDR3 runs 12 residues. Deletions cut 3 bases from V and 6 bases from J, with 8 bases between.